A single sample gave rise to the 30 T cell receptor beta chains below, sequenced in a study of T cell changes during pregnancy in multiple sclerosis. Sequenced by immunoSEQ multiplex PCR; TCRdb stores in-frame clones only, minus some. Here the sample spans about 100,000 clones, 92% being singletons. This material consisted of peripheral blood, taken after pregnancy. These receptors were taken from a female donor with multiple sclerosis, enrolled in a pregnancy study.

Only one count was recorded for this clone. This sequence joins TRBV7-2 and TRBJ1-3, with D unclear. The CDR3 has 16 residues. In germline, CDR1 is SGHTA, CDR2 FQGNSA. Between the trimmed V and J ends, which lost 6 bases and 0 bases, there was a span of 15 bases. The CDR3 spells CASSPKWAASGNTIYF. CDR3 DNA: TGTGCCAGCAGTCCCAAATGGGCAGCCTCTGGAAACACCATATATTTT.

This clone appeared once. The rearrangement uses TRBV27 and TRBJ1-4, with a tentative D call TRBD1 (6 bases). The CDR3 is 14 amino acids. The germline CDR1 and CDR2 sequences are MNHEY and SMNVEV (reference sequence). Trimming cost V 6 bases and J 5 bases, with 13 bases left between them. CDR3 coding DNA: TGTGCCAGCAGACCCCGGGGGGGCAATGAAAAACTGTTTTTT. It is translated as CASRPRGGNEKLFF.

This clone was seen a single time. V gene TRBV7-9 combines with J gene TRBJ2-7; D is possibly TRBD1 (6 bases). Deletions cut 0 bases from V and 2 bases from J, with 8 bases between. CDR3 length: 14 amino acids. Germline values: CDR1 SEHNR, CDR2 FQNEAQ (reference sequence). DNA of the CDR3: TGTGCCAGCAGCTTAGCAGGGGGAACCTACGAGCAGTACTTC. Protein: CASSLAGGTYEQYF.

The chain recombines TRBV6-6 with TRBJ2-1; 9 bases are shared with TRBD2. The CDR3 is made up of 16 amino acids. Germline trimming cut 6 bases from V and 4 bases from J; bases unmatched to any gene: 10. The germline V gene encodes CDR1 MNHNY and CDR2 SVGAGI (reference sequence). The CDR3 nucleotides are TGTGCCAGCAGGGAACATAGCGGGGGTGGTTACAATGAGCAGTTCTTC. Its protein is CASREHSGGGYNEQFF.

DNA for the CDR3: TGTGCCAGCAGCCCTGGGTCGCGGGAGGTCGACACCGGGGAGCTGTTTTTT. The encoded protein is CASSPGSREVDTGELFF. V gene TRBV11-1 combines with J gene TRBJ2-2, with 8 bases lining up with TRBD2. This CDR3 has 17 residues. Germline V gene sequence: CDR1 SGHAT, CDR2 FQDESV (reference sequence). With V trimmed by 5 bases and J by 3 bases, 11 bases remained unmatched.

The J gene is TRBJ1-6, the V gene TRBV19, with 7 nucleotides matching TRBD1. CDR1 and CDR2 from the germline V gene are LNHDA and SQIVND (reference sequence). The length of the CDR3 is 13 residues. V shed 10 bases, J shed 7 bases, and the junction held 7 bases outside the gene matches. For the CDR3, the DNA is TGTGCCACTACCGGGACAGAGAATTCACCCCTCCACTTT. Protein: CATTGTENSPLHF.

This clone was counted between two and nine times. This chain links TRBV7-9 with TRBJ2-4; D might be TRBD1 (6 bases). V lost 5 bases and J 13 bases, leaving 21 bases between the germline ends. Germline V gene lookup returns CDR1 SEHNR and CDR2 FQNEAQ (reference sequence). The CDR3 loop spans 14 amino acids. CDR3 coding DNA: TGTGCCAGCAGCCCCGAAGACGGCAGGGGAGTGCAGTACTTC. This gives the protein CASSPEDGRGVQYF.

The chain recombines TRBV19 with TRBJ1-1, with D possibly matching TRBD1 (5 bases). With 7 bases removed from V and 1 base from J, the gap between germline ends came to 16 bases. The CDR3 has 15 amino acids. Germline V gene lookup returns CDR1 LNHDA and CDR2 SQIVND (reference sequence). The CDR3 loop is CASMGGSGGNTEAFF. Here the CDR3 DNA reads TGTGCCAGTATGGGGGGTTCTGGCGGGAACACTGAAGCTTTCTTT.

In its sample, this clone was seen a few times. In DNA form, the CDR3 reads TGCGCCAGCGCCTTAGGAAGTAGCGGGGCGGGCAATGAGCAGTTCTTC. It yields the protein CASALGSSGAGNEQFF. This chain uses TRBV5-1 with TRBJ2-1, with TRBD2 identical over 8 bases. The germline V gene encodes CDR1 SGHRS and CDR2 YFSETQ. The CDR3 consists of 16 residues. Losses at the gene ends were 7 bases for V and 6 bases for J; bases not matched to a gene: 15.

Only one count was recorded for this clone. The chain uses TRBV6-5 and TRBJ2-5, with TRBD2 matching over 8 bases. Germline lookup yields CDR1 MNHEY and CDR2 SVGAGI. Trimming cost V 8 bases and J 5 bases; bases outside gene matches: 7. This CDR3 has 13 residues. CDR3 loop: CASAGGQRETQYF. CDR3 nucleotides: TGTGCCAGCGCGGGGGGCCAAAGGGAGACCCAGTACTTC.

The chain links TRBV5-6 to TRBJ2-7; TRBD2 matches 7 bases. J was trimmed by 6 bases and V by 4 bases; bases with no gene match: 4. The CDR3 runs 12 residues. Germline CDR1 is SGHDT and CDR2 is YYEEEE. The CDR3 DNA reads TGTGCCAGCAGCCGGACTAGTCGCGAGCAGTACTTC. Residues: CASSRTSREQYF. Drawing the rest from reference TRBV5-6 and TRBJ2-7, the complete variable domain is DAGVTQSPTHLIKTRGQQVTLRCSPKSGHDTVSWYQQALGQGPQFIFQYYEEEERQRGNFPDRFSGHQFPNYSSELNVNALLLGDSALYLCASSRTSREQYFGPGTRLTVT.

V and J are TRBV29-1 and TRBJ2-7, with 7 bases lining up with TRBD1. Trimming took 4 bases from V and 9 from J; bases not matched to a gene: 12. CDR1 is SQVTM, CDR2 ANQGSEA, per germline. This CDR3 has 13 amino acids. Here the CDR3 reads CSVVWATGLGQYF. The CDR3, as DNA: TGCAGCGTTGTTTGGGCGACAGGGTTGGGGCAGTACTTC.

CDR3 sequence reads: CASSPTPVGRLSYEQYF. CDR3 in DNA: TGTGCCAGCAGCCCAACCCCCGTAGGCAGACTCTCCTACGAGCAGTACTTC. V gene TRBV14 combines with J gene TRBJ2-7; D is unresolved. This CDR3 is 17 amino acids long. Germline V lookup: CDR1 SGHDN, CDR2 FVKESK. Between the trimmed V and J ends, which lost 4 bases and 0 bases, there was a span of 19 bases.

The J gene is TRBJ2-5, the V gene TRBV6-5, with 13 bases that match TRBD2. Trimming cost V 4 bases and J 5 bases; bases outside gene matches: 7. Looked up from germline, CDR1 is MNHEY and CDR2 is SVGAGI. The CDR3 spans 16 residues. This chain's CDR3 is CASSWTSGSDMETQYF. DNA for the CDR3: TGTGCCAGCAGTTGGACTAGCGGGAGTGATATGGAGACCCAGTACTTC.

The V and J genes are TRBV19 and TRBJ1-4; possible D gene TRBD1, 6 bases. The V end lost 6 bases, the J end lost 8 bases, and 16 bases lay between the germline ends. CDR3 length: 14 residues. CDR1 LNHDA and CDR2 SQIVND come from the germline V gene (reference sequence). CDR3 in DNA: TGTGCCAGTAGCCTCTCACAGGGTCGGGAAAAACTGTTTTTT. It is translated as CASSLSQGREKLFF.

The gene calls are TRBV18 and TRBJ2-2; 7 nucleotides align to TRBD1. Germline V gene sequence: CDR1 KGHSH, CDR2 LQKENI. CDR3 length: 16 amino acids. Trimming at V came to 4 bases and at J to 3 bases, leaving 8 bases not matched to a gene. The CDR3 is CASSQPDRLYTGELFF. The CDR3, as DNA: TGTGCCAGCTCACAACCGGACAGGCTGTACACCGGGGAGCTGTTTTTT.

This clone was counted a single time. This sequence joins TRBV2 and TRBJ1-1; 8 positions match TRBD1. After removal of 6 bases from V and 6 bases from J, the junction contained 9 bases not matched to a gene. The CDR3 covers 14 residues. Per the germline V gene, CDR1 is SNHLY and CDR2 is FYNNEI. The CDR3 DNA sequence: TGTGCCAGCAGAATACCGGACAGGGCCGCTGAAGCTTTCTTT. Translated, it gives CASRIPDRAAEAFF.

This chain connects TRBV2 to TRBJ2-7, with no clear D. The ends were cut back, 0 bases at V and 3 bases at J, with 9 bases in the middle. CDR3 length equals 14 residues. Germline-derived CDR1 and CDR2 are SNHLY and FYNNEI. The CDR3 region has the DNA TGTGCCAGCAGTGAAGCGGCCCGTATCTACGAGCAGTACTTC. This translates into CASSEAARIYEQYF.

The chain combines TRBV6-5 with TRBJ1-1, with D hard to call. There are 13 residues in the CDR3. V shed 5 bases and J shed 1 base, with 8 bases lying between them. Germline CDR1 reads MNHEY; CDR2 reads SVGAGI. CDR3 DNA sequence: TGTGCCAGCAGTCTAGAGGGGAACACTGAAGCTTTCTTT. Translation: CASSLEGNTEAFF.

The genes are TRBV6-5 and TRBJ1-5; no definite D call. The CDR3 length is 15 residues. Trimming removed 6 bases at V and 6 bases at J, with 18 bases between. CDR1 and CDR2 (germline): MNHEY, SVGAGI. Here the CDR3 DNA reads TGTGCCAGCAGGTCCGGGAGAGGTAGCGGTCAGCCCCAGCATTTT. Amino acid sequence: CASRSGRGSGQPQHF.

This clone was picked up one time. V is TRBV7-3 and J is TRBJ2-3, with no clear D. This CDR3 spans 15 amino acids. Trimming stripped 2 bases from V and 3 bases from J, with 12 bases between. Looked up from germline, CDR1 is SGHTA and CDR2 is FQGTGA. CDR3 sequence: CASSLYGGMTDTQYF. The CDR3 bases are TGTGCCAGCAGCTTATACGGCGGTATGACAGATACGCAGTATTTT.

The chain carries TRBV6-1 and TRBJ2-6; the D is unclear. Trimming left V 6 bases short and J 0 bases short, with 3 bases between. Per germline, CDR1 MNHNS and CDR2 SASEGT. The CDR3 has 13 residues. The CDR3 DNA follows: TGTGCCAGCAGACTCTCTGGGGCCAACGTCCTGACTTTC. Translating gives CASRLSGANVLTF.

Written as DNA, the CDR3 is TGTGCCAGCAGCGTCCGGGACTACCAAGAGACCCAGTACTTC. Translating it yields CASSVRDYQETQYF. The genes are TRBV9 and TRBJ2-5, with D maybe TRBD2 (6 bases). The germline V gene has CDR1 SGDLS and CDR2 YYNGEE. V was cut by 2 bases and J by 0 bases, with 8 bases left in between. The CDR3 is 14 residues long.

The J gene is TRBJ1-6, the V gene TRBV1. TRBV1 is annotated as a pseudogene. CDR3 size: 17 residues. CDR3 DNA sequence: TGCACCAGCAGCCAAGACGGCGGGAGCTCCTATAATTCACCCCTCCACTTT. Its translation is CTSSQDGGSSYNSPLHF.

V is TRBV25-1 and J is TRBJ2-1; no clear D gene. The length of the CDR3 is 13 residues. The germline V gene has CDR1 MGHDK and CDR2 SYGVNS. Trimming pared 2 bases from V and 4 bases from J, leaving 6 bases between. The CDR3, as DNA: TGTGCCAGCAGTGAACAGATTTACAATGAGCAGTTCTTC. It codes for CASSEQIYNEQFF. Together with reference TRBV25-1 and TRBJ2-1, the CDR3 gives the full variable domain: EADIYQTPRYLVIGTGKKITLECSQTMGHDKMYWYQQDPGMELHLIHYSYGVNSTEKGDLSSESTVSRIRTEHFPLTLESARPSHTSQYLCASSEQIYNEQFFGPGTRLTVL.

The chain employs TRBV4-1 and TRBJ2-7; 12 nucleotides align to TRBD1. The germline V gene has CDR1 MGHRA and CDR2 YSYEKL. The CDR3 is made up of 15 amino acids. J was trimmed by 6 bases and V by 3 bases; bases with no gene match: 6. The DNA for the CDR3 is TGCGCCAGCAGCCAGGCGGGACAGGGGGCTCGCGAGCAGTACTTC. Translating gives CASSQAGQGAREQYF.

This chain uses TRBV9 with TRBJ1-2; maybe TRBD1 (6 bases). CDR3 length equals 13 residues. Trimming took 3 bases from V and 5 from J, leaving 11 bases between them. The germline CDR1 and CDR2 sequences are SGDLS and YYNGEE. CDR3 bases: TGTGCCAGCAGCGCGACAGGAGAATATGGCTACACCTTC. Translated, it gives CASSATGEYGYTF.

Worth noting for this clone: This sample includes further DNA sequences coding for the same CDR3. This rearrangement joins TRBV2 to TRBJ1-1; TRBD1 is a possible D gene (6 bases). Germline V CDR1 and CDR2: SNHLY, FYNNEI. V was trimmed by 6 bases and J by 0 bases, leaving 8 bases between them. This CDR3 has 13 residues. CDR3 residues: CASRGQMNTEAFF. The CDR3 DNA follows: TGTGCCAGCAGGGGACAAATGAACACTGAAGCTTTCTTT.

The chain uses TRBV5-1 and TRBJ2-5, with TRBD1 matching over 7 bases. V gave up 4 bases and J gave up 5 bases; unmatched junction bases: 8. This CDR3 has 14 residues. Per germline, CDR1 SGHRS and CDR2 YFSETQ. CDR3 nucleotide sequence: TGCGCCAGCAGCCTAGGGGGCGATATGGAGACCCAGTACTTC. Translating gives CASSLGGDMETQYF.

This clone occurred once. The V call is TRBV2, the J call TRBJ1-5; D is unresolved. The V gene lost 8 bases and the J gene lost 0 bases, with 11 bases spanning the gap. The germline V gene encodes CDR1 SNHLY and CDR2 FYNNEI. There are 14 residues in the CDR3. For the CDR3, the DNA is TGTGCCAGCGGAGGGATTAGTAGCAATCAGCCCCAGCATTTT. This gives the protein CASGGISSNQPQHF.